Listed here are 21 T cell receptor beta chains from one sample, sequenced in a study of cytomegalovirus exposure and HLA in healthy donors. The PCR employed 60 Vbeta primers together with 13 Jbeta primers. TCRdb's table, derived via immunoSEQ multiplex PCR, lists solely in-frame clones and lacks some. This sample's table has roughly 80,000 clones. The source material was PBMCs. These receptors originate from a man between 50 and 59 years old in good health and CMV-seropositive.

The chain uses TRBV6-1 and TRBJ2-3, with TRBD2 identical over 8 bases. From germline, CDR1 is MNHNS and CDR2 SASEGT. The CDR3 spans 14 residues. J gave up 2 bases and V 7 bases, and 5 bases lay outside the gene matches. The CDR3 spells CASTNGGATDTQYF. The CDR3 region has the DNA TGTGCCAGCACCAACGGGGGGGCCACAGATACGCAGTATTTT.

The CDR3 nucleotides read TGCACCAGCAGCCAAGATATACAGGGACGCGGCTACACCTTC. Translated, it gives CTSSQDIQGRGYTF. The chain carries TRBV1 and TRBJ1-2; the D call in the table, TRBD1, was not verified against the DNA. TRBV1 constitutes a pseudogene. CDR3 length equals 14 residues.

V is TRBV6-5 and J is TRBJ2-3; TRBD1 might be the D (6 bases). Germline CDR1 reads MNHEY; CDR2 reads SVGAGI. The CDR3 covers 12 residues. V was clipped by 4 bases and J by 6 bases, with 8 bases between them. This chain's CDR3 is CASSSRGDTQYF. In DNA form, the CDR3 reads TGTGCCAGCAGTTCAAGGGGGGATACGCAGTATTTT.

This chain links TRBV7-6 with TRBJ1-2; the D is unclear. Trimming pared 1 base from V and 4 bases from J, leaving 7 bases between. The germline CDR1 and CDR2 sequences are SGHVS and FNYEAQ. The CDR3 sequence is 13 residues long. In nucleotides, the CDR3 is TGTGCCAGCAGCTTAGGCCAGTTCTATGGCTACACCTTC. Amino acids: CASSLGQFYGYTF.

The chain employs TRBV2 and TRBJ1-2, with a possible D match to TRBD1 (6 bases). Germline-derived CDR1 and CDR2 are SNHLY and FYNNEI. This CDR3 is 13 amino acids long. V dropped 4 bases and J dropped 8 bases, with 14 bases sitting between them. CDR3 in amino acids: CASSVDQRGGYTF. The CDR3 DNA sequence: TGTGCCAGCAGTGTGGACCAGAGGGGGGGCTACACCTTC.

This chain links TRBV6-6 with TRBJ1-5, with D hard to call. Trimming cost V 6 bases and J 1 base, with 16 bases left between them. Germline CDR1 is MNHNY and CDR2 is SVGAGI (reference sequence). The CDR3 extends over 16 amino acids. The DNA of the CDR3 is TGTGCCAGCAGCCCGACCTTTCCCGGGAGCAATCAGCCCCAGCATTTT. Translation: CASSPTFPGSNQPQHF.

The chain carries TRBV27 and TRBJ1-6; 9 bases match TRBD1. Germline-derived CDR1 and CDR2 are MNHEY and SMNVEV (reference sequence). V dropped 6 bases and J dropped 1; count of bases not matched to a gene: 7. The CDR3 totals 17 residues. DNA of the CDR3: TGTGCCAGCAGCCTCGGACAGGGGCTATCCTATAATTCACCCCTCCACTTT. Amino acid sequence: CASSLGQGLSYNSPLHF.

The rearrangement joins TRBV5-5 to TRBJ2-5, with a tentative D call TRBD1 (6 bases). Trimming took off 2 bases at V and 4 bases at J, with 15 bases between the two ends. Germline assignment: CDR1 SGHKS and CDR2 YYEKEE (reference sequence). This CDR3 comprises 15 residues. The CDR3 is CASSLGLAGVETQYF. For the CDR3, the DNA is TGTGCCAGCAGCTTAGGTTTGGCAGGGGTAGAGACCCAGTACTTC.

V gene TRBV10-3 combines with J gene TRBJ2-2, with 8 bases lining up with TRBD1. This CDR3 has 15 amino acids. V shed 3 bases and J 6 bases; nucleotides not matched to a gene: 6. Germline V gene lookup returns CDR1 ENHRY and CDR2 SYGVKD. The CDR3 DNA follows: TGTGCCATCAGTGATAATAACAGGGGGGCCGGGGAGCTGTTTTTT. This gives the protein CAISDNNRGAGELFF.

V usage is TRBV7-6 and J usage is TRBJ2-3; no firm D call. The CDR3 has 14 amino acids. Germline V lookup: CDR1 SGHVS, CDR2 FNYEAQ. With 2 bases removed from V and 6 bases from J, the gap between germline ends came to 12 bases. Written as DNA, the CDR3 is TGTGCCAGCAGCTTAACTCCAACGGGTGATACGCAGTATTTT. Translated: CASSLTPTGDTQYF.

The chain couples TRBV5-4 to TRBJ1-2; 7 nucleotides line up with TRBD1. The CDR3 sequence is 15 residues long. Germline CDR1 and CDR2: SGHNT and YYREEE (reference sequence). The J segment lost 4 bases and the V segment lost 3 bases, leaving 9 bases of the junction unmatched. The CDR3: CASSSPGQSLYGYTF. CDR3 in DNA: TGTGCCAGCAGCTCCCCGGGACAGTCCCTCTATGGCTACACCTTC. Looking up the rest from reference TRBV5-4 and TRBJ1-2 gives the full variable domain: ETGVTQSPTHLIKTRGQQVTLRCSSQSGHNTVSWYQQALGQGPQFIFQYYREEENGRGNFPPRFSGLQFPNYSSELNVNALELDDSALYLCASSSPGQSLYGYTFGSGTRLTVV.

The chain employs TRBV5-6 and TRBJ2-1; D is perhaps TRBD2 (6 bases). V gave up 5 bases and J gave up 6 bases, with 15 bases separating them. The CDR3 consists of 14 residues. Germline CDR1 is SGHDT and CDR2 is YYEEEE. The CDR3 nucleotides are TGTGCCAGCAGTTATATCGGGACTTCCAATGAGCAGTTCTTC. It specifies CASSYIGTSNEQFF.

This sequence joins TRBV11-3 and TRBJ1-1; D unresolved. Trimming removed 3 bases from V and 0 bases from J, with 8 bases in between. Germline V CDR1 and CDR2: SGHNT, YENEEA. The CDR3 has 14 residues. DNA of the CDR3: TGTGCCAGCAGCTTGGACGGGGTGAACACTGAAGCTTTCTTT. Translated, it gives CASSLDGVNTEAFF.

This chain joins TRBV5-1 and TRBJ2-1, with 10 nucleotides matching TRBD1. The V segment lost 4 bases and the J segment 3 bases; nucleotides outside the gene matches: 7. This CDR3 spans 16 amino acids. Germline V lookup: CDR1 SGHRS, CDR2 YFSETQ. Here the CDR3 DNA reads TGCGCCAGCAGCGGCACCGGGACAGGGGTCTACAATGAGCAGTTCTTC. The encoded protein is CASSGTGTGVYNEQFF.

The chain uses TRBV2 and TRBJ2-7; possibly TRBD1 for D (7 bases). The CDR3 covers 13 residues. Germline values: CDR1 SNHLY, CDR2 FYNNEI. V lost 10 bases, J lost 1 base, and 14 bases lay in between. CDR3 in DNA: TGTGCCACAGGAGGGACAGATTCCTACGAGCAGTACTTC. Amino acid sequence: CATGGTDSYEQYF.

The rearrangement joins TRBV6-1 to TRBJ2-5; 7 bases line up with TRBD2. Germline CDR1 is MNHNS and CDR2 is SASEGT. V shed 7 bases, J shed 3 bases, and the junction held 2 bases outside the gene matches. The CDR3 consists of 12 residues. The CDR3 sequence: CASMAGEETQYF. The CDR3 DNA reads as TGTGCCAGCATGGCGGGGGAAGAGACCCAGTACTTC.

J is TRBJ1-1 and V is TRBV5-4; unclear D gene. V was clipped by 2 bases and J by 1 base, with 9 bases between them. The germline V gene encodes CDR1 SGHNT and CDR2 YYREEE (reference sequence). The length of the CDR3 is 14 residues. The CDR3 reads CASSFVHTNTEAFF. CDR3 DNA: TGTGCCAGCAGCTTTGTACACACGAACACTGAAGCTTTCTTT.

Written as DNA, the CDR3 is TGTGCCAGCTCAGCCCTACGCGGGGAGGGGAACACTGAAGCTTTCTTT. Translating it yields CASSALRGEGNTEAFF. The chain uses TRBV18 and TRBJ1-1; no clear D. Trimming removed 5 bases from V and 1 base from J, with 17 bases in between. Germline CDR1 reads KGHSH; CDR2 reads LQKENI. This CDR3 contains 16 residues.

The rearrangement uses TRBV27 and TRBJ1-2; TRBD1 might be the D (5 bases). Trimming pared 3 bases from V and 2 bases from J, leaving 19 bases between. Germline CDR1 reads MNHEY; CDR2 reads SMNVEV (reference sequence). This CDR3 is 17 amino acids long. DNA for the CDR3: TGTGCCAGCAGTTTCCGGGGGGGAAGAGAGGCAAACTATGGCTACACCTTC. Amino acid sequence: CASSFRGGREANYGYTF.

This chain connects TRBV2 to TRBJ2-1, with TRBD2 as a possible D gene (5 bases). This CDR3 region has 15 residues. CDR1 is SNHLY and CDR2 is FYNNEI in the germline V gene. Trimming took off 6 bases at V and 6 bases at J, with 18 bases between the two ends. Here the CDR3 DNA reads TGTGCCAGCAGGCGGGCCTTACAAGGTGGCAATGAGCAGTTCTTC. Translating it yields CASRRALQGGNEQFF.

J is TRBJ2-1 and V is TRBV28, with D possibly matching TRBD2 (5 bases). This CDR3 is 15 amino acids long. The V gene lost 7 bases and the J gene lost 3 bases, with 16 bases spanning the gap. Per the germline V gene, CDR1 is MDHEN and CDR2 is SYDVKM. Written as DNA, the CDR3 is TGTGCCAGCACCCCAGGAGGAGGAGACTACAATGAGCAGTTCTTC. As protein: CASTPGGGDYNEQFF.